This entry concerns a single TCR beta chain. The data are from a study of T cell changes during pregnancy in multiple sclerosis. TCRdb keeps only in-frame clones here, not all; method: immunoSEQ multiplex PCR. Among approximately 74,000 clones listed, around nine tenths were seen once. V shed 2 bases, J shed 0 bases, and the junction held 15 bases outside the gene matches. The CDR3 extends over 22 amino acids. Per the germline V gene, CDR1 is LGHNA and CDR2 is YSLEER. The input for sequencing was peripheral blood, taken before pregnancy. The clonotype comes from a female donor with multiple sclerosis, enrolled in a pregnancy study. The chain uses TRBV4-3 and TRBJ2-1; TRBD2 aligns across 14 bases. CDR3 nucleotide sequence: TGCGCCAGCAGCCAACTTCTAACCGGGACTAGCGGGGGCCGGAGCTCCTACAATGAGCAGTTCTTC. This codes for CASSQLLTGTSGGRSSYNEQFF.